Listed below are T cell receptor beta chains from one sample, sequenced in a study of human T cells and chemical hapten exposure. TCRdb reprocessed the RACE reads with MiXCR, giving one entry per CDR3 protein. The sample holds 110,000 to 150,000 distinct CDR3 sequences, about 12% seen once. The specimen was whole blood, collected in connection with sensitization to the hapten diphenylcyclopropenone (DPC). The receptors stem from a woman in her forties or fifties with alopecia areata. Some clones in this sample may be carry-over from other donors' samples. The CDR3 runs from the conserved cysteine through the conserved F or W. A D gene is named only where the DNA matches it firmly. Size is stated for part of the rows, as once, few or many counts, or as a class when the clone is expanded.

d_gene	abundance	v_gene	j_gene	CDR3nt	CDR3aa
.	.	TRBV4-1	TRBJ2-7	TGCGCCAGCAGCCAACCATCGCGGTCCCTAACCGAGCAGTACTTC	CASSQPSRSLTEQYF
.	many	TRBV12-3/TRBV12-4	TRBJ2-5	TGTGCCAGCGCTTCTAAGGGGGCCCAGTACTTC	CASASKGAQYF
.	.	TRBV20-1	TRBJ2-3	TGCAGTGCTAGAGGAGGGATTTCTAGCACAGATACGCAGTATTTT	CSARGGISSTDTQYF
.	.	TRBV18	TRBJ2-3	TGTGCCAGCTCACTCGGACGGGTTGAGGGAGATACGCAGTATTTT	CASSLGRVEGDTQYF
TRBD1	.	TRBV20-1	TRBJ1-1	TGCAGTGCTAGATCAGGGGGGTTGAGCACTGAAGCTTTCTTT	CSARSGGLSTEAFF
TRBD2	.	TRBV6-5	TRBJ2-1	TGTGCCAGCAAGAGGAGCGGGGCCGCGTACAATGAGCAGTTCTTC	CASKRSGAAYNEQFF
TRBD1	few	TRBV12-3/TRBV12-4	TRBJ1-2	TGTGCCAGCAGTTTAACGGGACAGGTTACTTATGGCTACACCTTC	CASSLTGQVTYGYTF
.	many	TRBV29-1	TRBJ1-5	TGCAGCGCACTTGACGAGGGGCTTGGCAATCAGCCCCAGCATTTT	CSALDEGLGNQPQHF
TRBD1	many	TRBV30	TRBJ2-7	TGTGCCTGGAGGGGACAGGGAATTGCCTACGAGCAGTACTTC	CAWRGQGIAYEQYF
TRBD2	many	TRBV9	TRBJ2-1	TGTGCCAGCAGCGTAGAGAGTGGACTAGCAGCCTCCTACAATGAGCAGTTCTTC	CASSVESGLAASYNEQFF
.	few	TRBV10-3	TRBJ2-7	TGTGCCATCAGTGAGTCGACGTCAGCGTCCTACGAGCAGTACTTC	CAISESTSASYEQYF
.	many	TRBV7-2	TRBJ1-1	TGTGCCAGCAGCGTAAGACAGTGGGGGGCTGAAGCTTTCTTT	CASSVRQWGAEAFF
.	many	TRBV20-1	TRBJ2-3	TGCAGTGCTAGCTGGGGGGCAGCGCAGTATTTT	CSASWGAAQYF
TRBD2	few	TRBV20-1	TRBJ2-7	TGCAGTGCTAGACTAGCGGGAGGGCCTGGATACGAGCAGTACTTC	CSARLAGGPGYEQYF
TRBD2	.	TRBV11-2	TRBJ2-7	TGTGCCAGCAGCTCCATGACTAGCGGGACCTACGAGCAGTACTTC	CASSSMTSGTYEQYF
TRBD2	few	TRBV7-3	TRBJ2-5	TGTGCCAGCAGCTTATCTGGTAGCGGGAGCGAGACCCAGTACTTC	CASSLSGSGSETQYF
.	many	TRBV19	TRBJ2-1	TGTGCCAGTAGCCCCGGGGGTGTCCGTGAGCAGTTCTTC	CASSPGGVREQFF
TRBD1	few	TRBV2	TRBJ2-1	TGTGCCAGCAGTGAAGTGACAGGGGCCTACAATGAGCAGTTCTTC	CASSEVTGAYNEQFF
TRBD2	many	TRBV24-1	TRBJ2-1	TGTGCCACCAGTGAAGGAGGCGGGAGAACCTACAATGAGCAGTTCTTC	CATSEGGGRTYNEQFF
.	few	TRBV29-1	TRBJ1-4	TGCAGCGTTCAGCGGCTAACTAATGAAAAACTGTTTTTT	CSVQRLTNEKLFF
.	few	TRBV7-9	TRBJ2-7	TGTGCCAGCAGCTTAGGTGAGAGCTTCTACGAGCAGTACTTC	CASSLGESFYEQYF
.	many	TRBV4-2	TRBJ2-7	TGTGCCAGCAGCCAGGTCTATCGTGGTGTGCAGTACTTC	CASSQVYRGVQYF
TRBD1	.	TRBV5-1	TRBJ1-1	TGCGCCAGCAGCTACCACAGGGGACAGAACACTGAAGCTTTCTTT	CASSYHRGQNTEAFF
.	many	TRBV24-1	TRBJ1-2	TGTGCCACCAGTGATCCGGCCGATCCAAATAGGAACTATGGCTACACCTTC	CATSDPADPNRNYGYTF
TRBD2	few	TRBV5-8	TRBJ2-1	TGTGCCAGCAGCTCTACCGGGACTAGGGTTGCCAATGAGCAGTTCTTC	CASSSTGTRVANEQFF
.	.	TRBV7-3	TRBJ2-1	TGTGCCAGCAGCTTAAGGGTAGCGGCCAACAATGAGCAGTTCTTC	CASSLRVAANNEQFF
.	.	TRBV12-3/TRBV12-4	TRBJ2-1	TGTGCCAGCAGTTGGACCGGTAGCTCCTACAATGAGCAGTTCTTC	CASSWTGSSYNEQFF
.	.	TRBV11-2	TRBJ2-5	TGTGCCAGCAGCTTAGGAGTGGGCATCCAAGAGACCCAGTACTTC	CASSLGVGIQETQYF
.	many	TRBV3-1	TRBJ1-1	TGTGCCAGCAGCCAAGCGGGGAACACTGAAGCTTTCTTT	CASSQAGNTEAFF
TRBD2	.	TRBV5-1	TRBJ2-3	TGCGCCAGCCGATCCGGGACTAGTAGCACAGATACGCAGTATTTT	CASRSGTSSTDTQYF
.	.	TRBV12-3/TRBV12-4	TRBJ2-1	TGTGCCAGCAGGGACCCTATCCTAGGTAGCCATGAGCAGTTCTTC	CASRDPILGSHEQFF
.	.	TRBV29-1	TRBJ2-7	TGCAGCGTTGAGGGGCCCTACGAGCAGTACTTC	CSVEGPYEQYF
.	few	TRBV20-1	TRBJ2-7	TGCAGTGCTAGACCCGACAGCTACGAGCAGTACTTC	CSARPDSYEQYF
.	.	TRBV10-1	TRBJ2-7	TGCGCCAGCAGCTCGACGGATTCCTACGAGCAGTACTTC	CASSSTDSYEQYF
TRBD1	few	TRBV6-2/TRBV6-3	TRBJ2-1	TGTGCCAGCAGACTAGGAGGGACAGGGGAGGGTGAGCAGTTCTTC	CASRLGGTGEGEQFF
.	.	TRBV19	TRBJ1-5	TGTGCCAGTAGAACTGGCAGGTTGATGGGACAGCCCCAGCATTTT	CASRTGRLMGQPQHF
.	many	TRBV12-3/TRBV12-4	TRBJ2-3	TGTGCCAGCAGTTTCGCAGGGACTCCAGATACGCAGTATTTT	CASSFAGTPDTQYF
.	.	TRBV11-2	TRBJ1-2	TGTGCCAGTAGGGTGCTACGTGGAGGGATCCTATATGGCTACACCTTC	CASRVLRGGILYGYTF
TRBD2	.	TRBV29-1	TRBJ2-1	TGCAGCGTGACTACTAGCGGGAACCCTGTCGAGCAGTTCTTC	CSVTTSGNPVEQFF
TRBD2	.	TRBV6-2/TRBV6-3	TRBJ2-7	TGTGCCAGCACCCGCCGCAAGGCTAGCGGGAGCGTTAACGAGCAGTACTTC	CASTRRKASGSVNEQYF
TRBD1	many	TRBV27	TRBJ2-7	TGTGCCAGCAGTGGAATACAGGGGGTCGAGCAGTACTTC	CASSGIQGVEQYF
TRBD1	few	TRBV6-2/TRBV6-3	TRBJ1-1	TGTGCCAGCAGTTACGGGACAGCGATTGAACCTTTCTTT	CASSYGTAIEPFF
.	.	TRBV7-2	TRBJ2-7	TGTGCCAGCAGCCCTGGAGGGCGCACCGTCGGGCAGTACTTC	CASSPGGRTVGQYF
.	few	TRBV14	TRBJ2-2	TGTGCCAGCAGCCAAGTACTAGGGGCCGGGGAGCTGTTTTTT	CASSQVLGAGELFF
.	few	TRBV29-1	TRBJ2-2	TGCAGCGTTCCAGGACTGGCTTTGGGCACCGGGGAGCTGTTTTTT	CSVPGLALGTGELFF
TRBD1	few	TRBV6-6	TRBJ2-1	TGTGCCAGCAGTTACGACAGGGCCTCCTACAATGAGCAGTTCTTC	CASSYDRASYNEQFF
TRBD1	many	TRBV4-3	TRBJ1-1	TGCGCCAGCAGCCAAGATAGGACAGGGTTGAGTGCTTTCTTT	CASSQDRTGLSAFF
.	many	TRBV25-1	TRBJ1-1	TGTGCCAGCACGTTTTCGGTGAACACTGAAGCTTTCTTT	CASTFSVNTEAFF
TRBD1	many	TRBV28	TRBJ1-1	TGTGCCAGCAGTATACAGGGGCGAAGCACTGAAGCTTTCTTT	CASSIQGRSTEAFF
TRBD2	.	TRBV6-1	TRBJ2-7	TGTGCCAGCAACCCCCGGGACTACCGCTCCTACGAGCAGTACTTC	CASNPRDYRSYEQYF
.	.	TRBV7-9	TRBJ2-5	TGTGCCAGCAGCTTAATGGGTCAAGAGACCCAGTACTTC	CASSLMGQETQYF
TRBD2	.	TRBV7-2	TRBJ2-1	TGTGCCAGCAGCTTAGGTAGCGGGAGGAAAACTTGGAATAGCAATGAGCAGTTCTTC	CASSLGSGRKTWNSNEQFF